The following is a T cell receptor beta chain sequence with its context. This entry belongs to a study of shared clonotypes between healthy human individuals. Original analysis: Junction-only sequences produced by ImmunoSEQ had no quality scores, so filtering differed. Assay: immunoSEQ multiplex PCR; the TCRdb copy retains only in-frame clones and omits some. The V and J calls and clone size are taken from that table; D and trimming were inferred from the DNA. The data contain 450,000 to 600,000 clones, around 79% of them singletons. HIV-negative, healthy adults without recent acute infections or vaccinations were the donors. Genomic DNA from unsorted samples was obtained from around 88 million PBMCs (per sample). Sequencing was performed on PBMCs. This TCR was sampled from a woman in her thirties or forties in good health. Some clones in this sample may be carry-over from other donors' samples.

The CDR3 nucleotides read TGTGCCAGCAGATCGACTCCGGAGGGCGCGCAGTATTTT. Its translation is CASRSTPEGAQYF. The chain uses TRBV7-2 and TRBJ2-3, with D maybe TRBD2 (6 bases). The CDR3 contains 13 residues. With 6 bases removed from V and 10 bases from J, the gap between germline ends came to 17 bases. Germline CDR1 is SGHTA and CDR2 is FQGNSA.